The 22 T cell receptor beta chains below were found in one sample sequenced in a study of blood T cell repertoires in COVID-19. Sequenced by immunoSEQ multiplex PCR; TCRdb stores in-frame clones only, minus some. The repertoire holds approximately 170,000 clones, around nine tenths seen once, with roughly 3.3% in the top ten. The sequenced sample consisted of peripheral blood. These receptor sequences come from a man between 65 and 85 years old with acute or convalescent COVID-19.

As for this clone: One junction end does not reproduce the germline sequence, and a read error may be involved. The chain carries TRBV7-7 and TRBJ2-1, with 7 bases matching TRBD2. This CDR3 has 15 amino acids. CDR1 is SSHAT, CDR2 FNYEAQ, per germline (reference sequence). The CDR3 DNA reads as TGTGCTAGCAGCTTAGGCCTAGCGGAGGCGGATGAGCAGTTCTTC. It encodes CASSLGLAEADEQFF. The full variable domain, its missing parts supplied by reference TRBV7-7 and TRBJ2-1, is GAGVSQSPRYKVTKRGQDVTLRCDPISSHATLYWYQQALGQGPEFLTYFNYEAQPDKSGLPSDRFSAERPEGSISTLTIQRTEQRDSAMYRCASSLGLAEADEQFFGPGTRLTVL.

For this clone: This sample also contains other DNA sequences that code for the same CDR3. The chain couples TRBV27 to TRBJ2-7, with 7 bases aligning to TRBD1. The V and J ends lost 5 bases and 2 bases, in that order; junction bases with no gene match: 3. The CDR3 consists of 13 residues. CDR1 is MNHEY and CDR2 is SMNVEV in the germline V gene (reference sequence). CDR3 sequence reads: CASSPDRAYEQYF. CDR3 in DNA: TGTGCCAGCAGTCCCGACAGGGCCTACGAGCAGTACTTC.

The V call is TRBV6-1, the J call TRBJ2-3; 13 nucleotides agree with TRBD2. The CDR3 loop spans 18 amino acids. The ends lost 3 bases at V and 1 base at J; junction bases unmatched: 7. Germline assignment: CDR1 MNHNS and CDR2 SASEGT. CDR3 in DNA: TGTGCCAGCAGTGATACACTAGCGGGAGGGCTAGGCACAGATACGCAGTATTTT. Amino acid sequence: CASSDTLAGGLGTDTQYF.

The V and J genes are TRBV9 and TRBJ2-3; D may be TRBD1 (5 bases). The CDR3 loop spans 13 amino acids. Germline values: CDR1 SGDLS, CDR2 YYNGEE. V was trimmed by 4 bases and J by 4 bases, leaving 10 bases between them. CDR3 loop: CASSPPGSDTQYF. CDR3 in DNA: TGTGCCAGCAGCCCCCCAGGGTCAGATACGCAGTATTTT.

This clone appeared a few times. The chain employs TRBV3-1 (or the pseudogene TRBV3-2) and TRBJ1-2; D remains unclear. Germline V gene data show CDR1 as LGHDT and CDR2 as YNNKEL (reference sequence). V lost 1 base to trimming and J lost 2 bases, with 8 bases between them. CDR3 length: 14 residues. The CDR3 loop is CASSQVSSNYGYTF. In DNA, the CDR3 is TGTGCCAGCAGCCAAGTGTCTTCGAACTATGGCTACACCTTC.

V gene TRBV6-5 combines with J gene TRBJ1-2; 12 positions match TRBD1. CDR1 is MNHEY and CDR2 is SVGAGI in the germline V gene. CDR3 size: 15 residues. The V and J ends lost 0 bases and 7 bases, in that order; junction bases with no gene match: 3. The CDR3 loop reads CASSYSGTGGGGYTF. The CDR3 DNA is TGTGCCAGCAGTTACTCGGGGACAGGGGGCGGTGGCTACACCTTC.

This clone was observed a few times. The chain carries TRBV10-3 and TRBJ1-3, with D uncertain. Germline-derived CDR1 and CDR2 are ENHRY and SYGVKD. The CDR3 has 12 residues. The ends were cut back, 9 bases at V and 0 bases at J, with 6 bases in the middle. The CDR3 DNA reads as TGTGCCATAGAGAGCTCTGGAAACACCATATATTTT. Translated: CAIESSGNTIYF.

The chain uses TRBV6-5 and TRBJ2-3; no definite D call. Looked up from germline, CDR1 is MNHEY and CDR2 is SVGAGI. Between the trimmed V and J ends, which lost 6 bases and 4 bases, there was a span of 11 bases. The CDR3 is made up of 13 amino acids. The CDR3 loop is CASRPRPADTQYF. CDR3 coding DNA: TGTGCCAGCAGGCCTCGTCCAGCAGATACGCAGTATTTT.

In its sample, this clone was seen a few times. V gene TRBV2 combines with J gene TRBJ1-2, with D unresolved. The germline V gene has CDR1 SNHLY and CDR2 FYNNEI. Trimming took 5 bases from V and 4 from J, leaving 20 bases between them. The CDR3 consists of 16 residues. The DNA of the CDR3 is TGTGCCAGCAGTACCTATTTGCCCCTCTCGGGCTATGGCTACACCTTC. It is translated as CASSTYLPLSGYGYTF.

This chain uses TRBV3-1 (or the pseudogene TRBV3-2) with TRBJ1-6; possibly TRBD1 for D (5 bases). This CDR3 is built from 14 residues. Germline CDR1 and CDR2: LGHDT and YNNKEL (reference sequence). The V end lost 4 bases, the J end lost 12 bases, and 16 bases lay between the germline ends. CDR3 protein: CASSRLGRGEPLHF. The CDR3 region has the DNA TGTGCCAGCAGCCGACTAGGTAGGGGAGAACCCCTCCACTTT.

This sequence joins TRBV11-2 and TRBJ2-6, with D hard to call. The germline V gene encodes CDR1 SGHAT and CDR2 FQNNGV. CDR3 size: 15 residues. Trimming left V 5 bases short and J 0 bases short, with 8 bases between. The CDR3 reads CASSARGSGANVLTF. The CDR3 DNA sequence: TGTGCCAGCAGCGCCCGAGGCTCTGGGGCCAACGTCCTGACTTTC.

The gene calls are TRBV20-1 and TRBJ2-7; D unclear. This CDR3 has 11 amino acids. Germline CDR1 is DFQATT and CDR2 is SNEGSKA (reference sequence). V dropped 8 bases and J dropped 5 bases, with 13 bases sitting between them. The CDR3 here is CSILSMDEQYF. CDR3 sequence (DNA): TGCAGTATACTTAGCATGGACGAGCAGTACTTC.

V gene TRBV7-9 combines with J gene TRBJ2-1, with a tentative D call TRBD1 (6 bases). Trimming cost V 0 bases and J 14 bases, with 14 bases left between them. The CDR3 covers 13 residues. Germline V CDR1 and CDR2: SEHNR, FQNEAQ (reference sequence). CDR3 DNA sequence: TGTGCCAGCAGCTTAGCGTCAGGGGATTCGGAGTTCTTC. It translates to CASSLASGDSEFF.

CDR3 in DNA: TGTGCCAGCAGCTTATTAGCGGGAGGGGAGAATGAGCAGTTCTTC. Amino acid sequence: CASSLLAGGENEQFF. The genes are TRBV7-9 and TRBJ2-1; 11 bases map to TRBD2. Losses at the gene ends were 2 bases for V and 7 bases for J; bases not matched to a gene: 4. The CDR3 has 15 residues. The germline V gene encodes CDR1 SEHNR and CDR2 FQNEAQ (reference sequence). The complete variable domain, with remaining parts taken from reference TRBV7-9 and TRBJ2-1, reads DTGVSQNPRHKITKRGQNVTFRCDPISEHNRLYWYRQTLGQGPEFLTYFQNEAQLEKSRLLSDRFSAERPKGSFSTLEIQRTEQGDSAMYLCASSLLAGGENEQFFGPGTRLTVL.

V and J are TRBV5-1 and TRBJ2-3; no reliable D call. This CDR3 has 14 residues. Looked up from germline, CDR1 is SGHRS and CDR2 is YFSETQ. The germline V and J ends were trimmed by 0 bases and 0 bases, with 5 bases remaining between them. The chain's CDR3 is CASSLVISTDTQYF. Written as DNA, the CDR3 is TGCGCCAGCAGCTTGGTTATAAGCACAGATACGCAGTATTTT.

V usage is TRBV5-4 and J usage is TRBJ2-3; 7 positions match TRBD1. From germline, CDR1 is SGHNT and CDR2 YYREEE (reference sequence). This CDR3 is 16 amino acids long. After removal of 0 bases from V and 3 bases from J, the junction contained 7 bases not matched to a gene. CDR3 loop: CASSLASGGRTDTQYF. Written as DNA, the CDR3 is TGTGCCAGCAGCTTGGCGTCAGGGGGTCGGACAGATACGCAGTATTTT.

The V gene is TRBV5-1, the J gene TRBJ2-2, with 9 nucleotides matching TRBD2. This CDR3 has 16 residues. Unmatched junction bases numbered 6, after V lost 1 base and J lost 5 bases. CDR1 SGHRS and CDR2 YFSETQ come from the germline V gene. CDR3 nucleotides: TGCGCCAGCAGCTTGAGAGCGGGAGGAGGTACCGGGGAGCTGTTTTTT. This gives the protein CASSLRAGGGTGELFF.

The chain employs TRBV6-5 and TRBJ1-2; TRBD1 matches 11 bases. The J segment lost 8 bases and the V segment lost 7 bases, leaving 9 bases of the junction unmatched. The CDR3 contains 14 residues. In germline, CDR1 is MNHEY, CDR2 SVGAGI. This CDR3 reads CASTRGQGARGYTF. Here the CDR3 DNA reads TGTGCCAGCACCCGAGGACAGGGGGCGCGAGGCTACACCTTC.

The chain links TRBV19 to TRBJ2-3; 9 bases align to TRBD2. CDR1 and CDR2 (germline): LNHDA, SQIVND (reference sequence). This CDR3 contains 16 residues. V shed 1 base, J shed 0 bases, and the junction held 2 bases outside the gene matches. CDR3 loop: CASSIGLAASTDTQYF. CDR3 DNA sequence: TGTGCCAGTAGTATAGGACTAGCGGCTAGCACAGATACGCAGTATTTT.

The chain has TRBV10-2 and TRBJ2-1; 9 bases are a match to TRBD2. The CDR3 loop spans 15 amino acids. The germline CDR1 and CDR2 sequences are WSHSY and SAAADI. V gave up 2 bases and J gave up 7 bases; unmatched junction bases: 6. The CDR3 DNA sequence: TGCGCCAGCAGTGAGGCGTGGACTAGCGATAATGAGCAGTTCTTC. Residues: CASSEAWTSDNEQFF.

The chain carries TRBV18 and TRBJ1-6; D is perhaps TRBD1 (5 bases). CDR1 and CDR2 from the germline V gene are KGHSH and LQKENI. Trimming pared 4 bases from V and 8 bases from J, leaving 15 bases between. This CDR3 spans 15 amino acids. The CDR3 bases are TGTGCCAGCTCACTCGGGGGGGTAGGGGATTCACCCCTCCACTTT. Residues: CASSLGGVGDSPLHF.

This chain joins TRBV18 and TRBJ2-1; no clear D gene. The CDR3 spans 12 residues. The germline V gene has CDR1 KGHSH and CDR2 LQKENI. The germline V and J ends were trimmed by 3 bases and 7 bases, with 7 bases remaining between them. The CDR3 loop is CASSPLRNEQFF. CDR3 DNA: TGTGCCAGCTCACCCTTACGGAATGAGCAGTTCTTC.